This T cell receptor (beta chain) was captured by sequencing in a study of T cell repertoires in cytomegalovirus infection. Study summary: Recently described HLA-C-restricted plus well-studied HLA-B-restricted CMV epitopes were used.

CDR1 and CDR2 (germline): MNHNS, SASEGT. The CDR3 length is 16 residues. The V and J ends lost 6 bases and 2 bases, in that order; junction bases with no gene match: 10. TCRdb redid the calling of the reads with MiXCR, one entry per CDR3 protein. The table lists around 570,000 distinct CDR3 sequences, roughly 43% of them singletons, with roughly 50% in the top ten. This clonotype was observed a few times. Its antigen is as yet unknown. This TCR derives from a human donor in good health (CMV status not recorded). Some clones in this sample may be carry-over from other donors' samples. Sequenced material: cultured PBMCs, taken from culture after CMV antigen stimulation. The V gene is TRBV6-1, the J gene TRBJ2-7; TRBD1 aligns across 10 bases. DNA of the CDR3: TGTGCCAGCAGCCGTCGGGGGACAGGGGACGCCTACGAGCAGTACTTC. It yields the protein CASSRRGTGDAYEQYF.